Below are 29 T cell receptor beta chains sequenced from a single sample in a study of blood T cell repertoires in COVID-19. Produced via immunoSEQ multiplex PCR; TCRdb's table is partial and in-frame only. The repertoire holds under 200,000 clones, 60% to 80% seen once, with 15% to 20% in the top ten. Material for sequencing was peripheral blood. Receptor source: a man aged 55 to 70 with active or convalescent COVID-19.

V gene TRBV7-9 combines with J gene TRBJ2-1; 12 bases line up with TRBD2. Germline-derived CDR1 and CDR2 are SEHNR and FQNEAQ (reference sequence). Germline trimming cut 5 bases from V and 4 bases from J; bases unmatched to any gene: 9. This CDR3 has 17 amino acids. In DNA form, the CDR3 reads TGTGCCAGCAGCCCTGGACTAGCGGGGAGGGGTTACAATGAGCAGTTCTTC. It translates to CASSPGLAGRGYNEQFF.

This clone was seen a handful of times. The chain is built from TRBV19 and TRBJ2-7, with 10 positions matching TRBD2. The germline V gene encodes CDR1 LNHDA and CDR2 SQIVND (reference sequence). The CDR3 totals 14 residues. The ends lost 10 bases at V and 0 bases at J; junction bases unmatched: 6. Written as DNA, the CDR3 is TGTGCCACCGCAGCGGGAGGGAGCTCCTACGAGCAGTACTTC. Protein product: CATAAGGSSYEQYF.

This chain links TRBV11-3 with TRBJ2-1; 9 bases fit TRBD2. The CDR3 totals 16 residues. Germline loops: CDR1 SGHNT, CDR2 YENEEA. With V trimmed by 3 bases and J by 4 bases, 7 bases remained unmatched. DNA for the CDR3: TGTGCCAGCAGCTTGGAGGCGGGAGGGGCGTACAATGAGCAGTTCTTC. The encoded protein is CASSLEAGGAYNEQFF.

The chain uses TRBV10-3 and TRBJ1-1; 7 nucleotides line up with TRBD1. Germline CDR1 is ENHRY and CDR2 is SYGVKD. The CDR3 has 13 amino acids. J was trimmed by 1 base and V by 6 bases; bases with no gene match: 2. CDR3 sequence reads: CAIRGQPNTEAFF. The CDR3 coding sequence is TGTGCCATCAGGGGACAGCCGAACACTGAAGCTTTCTTT.

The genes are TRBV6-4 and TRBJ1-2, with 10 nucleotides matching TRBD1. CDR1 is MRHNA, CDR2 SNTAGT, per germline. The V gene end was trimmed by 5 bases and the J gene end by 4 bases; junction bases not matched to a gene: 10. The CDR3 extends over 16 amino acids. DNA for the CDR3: TGTGCCAGCAGTATGGACCGGACAGGGGGTCTCTATGGCTACACCTTC. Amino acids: CASSMDRTGGLYGYTF.

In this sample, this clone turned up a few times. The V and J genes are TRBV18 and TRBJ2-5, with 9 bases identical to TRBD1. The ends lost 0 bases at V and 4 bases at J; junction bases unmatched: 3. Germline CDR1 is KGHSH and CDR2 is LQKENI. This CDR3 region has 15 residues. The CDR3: CASSPPGQGGETQYF. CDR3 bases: TGTGCCAGCTCACCACCGGGACAGGGAGGAGAGACCCAGTACTTC. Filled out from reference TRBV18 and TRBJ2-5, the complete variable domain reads NAGVMQNPRHLVRRRGQEARLRCSPMKGHSHVYWYRQLPEEGLKFMVYLQKENIIDESGMPKERFSAEFPKEGPSILRIQQVVRGDSAAYFCASSPPGQGGETQYFGPGTRLLVL.

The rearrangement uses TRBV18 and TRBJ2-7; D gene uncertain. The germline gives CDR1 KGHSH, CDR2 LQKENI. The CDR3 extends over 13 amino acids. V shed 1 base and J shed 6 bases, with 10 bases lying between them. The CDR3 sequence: CASSPQRVGEQYF. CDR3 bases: TGTGCCAGCTCACCACAACGAGTTGGCGAGCAGTACTTC.

As DNA, the CDR3 is TGTGCCAGCAGTTTGGGCCAGTTCTCCTACGAGCAGTACTTC. Translation gives CASSLGQFSYEQYF. The V gene is TRBV28, the J gene TRBJ2-7, with D unclear. Trimming removed 3 bases from V and 0 bases from J, with 9 bases in between. Germline CDR1 MDHEN, CDR2 SYDVKM. The CDR3 runs to 14 residues.

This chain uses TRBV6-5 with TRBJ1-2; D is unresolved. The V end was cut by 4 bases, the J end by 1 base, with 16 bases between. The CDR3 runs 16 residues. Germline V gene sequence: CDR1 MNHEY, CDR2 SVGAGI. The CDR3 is CASSSSTSGNNYGYTF. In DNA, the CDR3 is TGTGCCAGCAGTTCCTCCACCTCCGGGAATAACTATGGCTACACCTTC.

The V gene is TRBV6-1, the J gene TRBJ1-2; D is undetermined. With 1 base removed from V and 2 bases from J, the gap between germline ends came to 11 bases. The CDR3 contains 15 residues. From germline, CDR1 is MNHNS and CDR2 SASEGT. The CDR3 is CASSEGVERNYGYTF. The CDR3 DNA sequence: TGTGCCAGCAGTGAAGGGGTCGAGCGAAACTATGGCTACACCTTC.

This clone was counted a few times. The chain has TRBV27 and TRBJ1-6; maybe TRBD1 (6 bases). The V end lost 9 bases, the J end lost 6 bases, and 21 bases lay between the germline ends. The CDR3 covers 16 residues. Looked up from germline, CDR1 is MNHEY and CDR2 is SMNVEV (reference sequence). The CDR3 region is CASRRSAGTSNSPLHF. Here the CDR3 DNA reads TGTGCCAGTCGACGTTCGGCCGGGACAAGTAATTCACCCCTCCACTTT.

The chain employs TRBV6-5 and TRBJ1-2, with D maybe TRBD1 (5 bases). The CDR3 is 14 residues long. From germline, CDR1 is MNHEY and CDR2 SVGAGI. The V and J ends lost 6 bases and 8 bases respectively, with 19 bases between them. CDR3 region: CASRGVGRYGGYTF. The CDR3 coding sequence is TGTGCCAGCAGAGGGGTGGGGCGGTATGGCGGCTACACCTTC.

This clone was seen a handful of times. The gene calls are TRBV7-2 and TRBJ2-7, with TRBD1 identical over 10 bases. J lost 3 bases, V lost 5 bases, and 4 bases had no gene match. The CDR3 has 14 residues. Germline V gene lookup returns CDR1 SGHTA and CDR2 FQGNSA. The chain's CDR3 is CASSIGTGVYEQYF. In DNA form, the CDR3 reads TGTGCCAGCAGCATCGGGACAGGGGTCTACGAGCAGTACTTC.

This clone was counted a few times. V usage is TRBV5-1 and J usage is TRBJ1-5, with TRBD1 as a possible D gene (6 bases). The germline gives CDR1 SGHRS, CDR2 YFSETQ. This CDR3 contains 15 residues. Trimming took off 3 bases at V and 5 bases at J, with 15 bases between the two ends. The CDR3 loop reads CASSSTGNNDQPQHF. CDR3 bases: TGCGCCAGCAGCTCAACAGGGAATAACGATCAGCCCCAGCATTTT.

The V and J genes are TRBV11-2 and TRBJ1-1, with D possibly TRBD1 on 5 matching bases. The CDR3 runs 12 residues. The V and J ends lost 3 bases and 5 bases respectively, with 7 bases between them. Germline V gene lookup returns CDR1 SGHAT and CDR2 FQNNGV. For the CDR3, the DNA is TGTGCCAGCAGCTTTGGGGGGACTGAAGCTTTCTTT. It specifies CASSFGGTEAFF.

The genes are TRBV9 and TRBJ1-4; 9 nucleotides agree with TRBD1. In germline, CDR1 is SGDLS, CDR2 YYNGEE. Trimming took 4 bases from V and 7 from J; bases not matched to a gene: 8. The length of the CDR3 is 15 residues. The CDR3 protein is CASSTPGTGSEKLFF. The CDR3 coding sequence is TGTGCCAGCAGCACACCCGGGACAGGGAGTGAAAAACTGTTTTTT.

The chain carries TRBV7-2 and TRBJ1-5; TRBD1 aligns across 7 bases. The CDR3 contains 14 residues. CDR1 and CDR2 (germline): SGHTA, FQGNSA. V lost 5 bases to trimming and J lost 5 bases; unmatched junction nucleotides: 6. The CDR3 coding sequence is TGTGCCAGCAGCCAGAGACAGGGAGATCAGCCCCAGCATTTT. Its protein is CASSQRQGDQPQHF.

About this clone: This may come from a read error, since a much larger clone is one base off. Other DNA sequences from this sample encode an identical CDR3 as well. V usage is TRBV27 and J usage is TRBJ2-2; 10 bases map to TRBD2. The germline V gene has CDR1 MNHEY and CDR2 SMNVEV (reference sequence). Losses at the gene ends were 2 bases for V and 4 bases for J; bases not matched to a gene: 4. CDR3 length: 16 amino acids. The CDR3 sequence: CASSLLAGVGTGELFF. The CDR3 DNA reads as TGTGCCAGCAGTTTACTAGCGGGAGTCGGCACCGGGGAGCTGTTTTTT.

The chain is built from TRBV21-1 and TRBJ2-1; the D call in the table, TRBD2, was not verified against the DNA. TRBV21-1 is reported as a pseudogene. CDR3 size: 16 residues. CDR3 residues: CASSNSRGSSYNEQFF. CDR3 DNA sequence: TGTGCCAGCAGCAATAGTCGCGGGAGCTCCTACAATGAGCAGTTCTTC.

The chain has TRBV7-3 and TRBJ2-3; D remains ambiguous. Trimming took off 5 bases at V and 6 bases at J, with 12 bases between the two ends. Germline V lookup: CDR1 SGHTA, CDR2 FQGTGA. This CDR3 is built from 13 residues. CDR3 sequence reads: CASSPPVADTQYF. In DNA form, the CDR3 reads TGTGCCAGCAGCCCACCCGTCGCGGATACGCAGTATTTT.

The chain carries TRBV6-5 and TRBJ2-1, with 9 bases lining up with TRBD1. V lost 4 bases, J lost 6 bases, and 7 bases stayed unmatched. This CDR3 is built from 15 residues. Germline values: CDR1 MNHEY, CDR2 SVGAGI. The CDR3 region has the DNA TGTGCCAGCAGTTTCCGGGACAGGGTTGGCAATGAGCAGTTCTTC. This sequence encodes CASSFRDRVGNEQFF.

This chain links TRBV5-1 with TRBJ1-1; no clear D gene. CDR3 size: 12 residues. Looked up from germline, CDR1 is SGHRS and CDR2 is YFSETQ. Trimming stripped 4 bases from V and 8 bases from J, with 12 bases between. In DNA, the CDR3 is TGCGCCAGCAGCCCGGGAAGCGGGGAAGCTTTCTTT. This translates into CASSPGSGEAFF.

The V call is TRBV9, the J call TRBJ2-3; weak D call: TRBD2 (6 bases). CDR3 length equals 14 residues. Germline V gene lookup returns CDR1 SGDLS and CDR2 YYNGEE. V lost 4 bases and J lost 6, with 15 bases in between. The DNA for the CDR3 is TGTGCCAGCAGCTCGCGGGGAGACCCGGATACGCAGTATTTT. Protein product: CASSSRGDPDTQYF.

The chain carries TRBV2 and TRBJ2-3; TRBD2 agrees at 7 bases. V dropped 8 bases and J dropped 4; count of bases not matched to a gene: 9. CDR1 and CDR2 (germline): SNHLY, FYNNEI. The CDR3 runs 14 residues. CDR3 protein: CASYRRGGSDTQYF. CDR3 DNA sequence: TGTGCCAGCTACAGACGCGGGGGTTCAGATACGCAGTATTTT. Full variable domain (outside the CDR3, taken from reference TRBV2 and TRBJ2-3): EPEVTQTPSHQVTQMGQEVILRCVPISNHLYFYWYRQILGQKVEFLVSFYNNEISEKSEIFDDQFSVERPDGSNFTLKIRSTKLEDSAMYFCASYRRGGSDTQYFGPGTRLTVL.

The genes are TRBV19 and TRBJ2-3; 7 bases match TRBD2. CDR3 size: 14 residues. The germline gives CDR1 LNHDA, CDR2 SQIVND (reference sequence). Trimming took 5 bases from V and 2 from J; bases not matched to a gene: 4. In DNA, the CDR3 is TGTGCCAGTAGTCCCCTAGCGGACACAGATACGCAGTATTTT. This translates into CASSPLADTDTQYF.

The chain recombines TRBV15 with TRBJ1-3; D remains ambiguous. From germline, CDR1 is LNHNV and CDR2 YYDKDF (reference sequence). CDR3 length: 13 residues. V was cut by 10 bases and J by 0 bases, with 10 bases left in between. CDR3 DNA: TGTGCCATAATGGCCTCCTCTGGAAACACCATATATTTT. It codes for CAIMASSGNTIYF.

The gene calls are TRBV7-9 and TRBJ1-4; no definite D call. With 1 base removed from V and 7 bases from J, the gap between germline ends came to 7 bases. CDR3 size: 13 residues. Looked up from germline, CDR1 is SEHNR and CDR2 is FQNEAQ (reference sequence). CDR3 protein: CASSLVGSEKLFF. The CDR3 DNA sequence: TGTGCCAGCAGCTTAGTAGGGAGTGAAAAACTGTTTTTT.

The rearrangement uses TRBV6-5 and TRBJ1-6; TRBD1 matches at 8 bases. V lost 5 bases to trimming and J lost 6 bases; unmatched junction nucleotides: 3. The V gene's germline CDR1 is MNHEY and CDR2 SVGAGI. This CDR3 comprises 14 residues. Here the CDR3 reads CASSRQGSNSPLHF. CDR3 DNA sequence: TGTGCCAGCAGTCGACAGGGGAGTAATTCACCCCTCCACTTT.

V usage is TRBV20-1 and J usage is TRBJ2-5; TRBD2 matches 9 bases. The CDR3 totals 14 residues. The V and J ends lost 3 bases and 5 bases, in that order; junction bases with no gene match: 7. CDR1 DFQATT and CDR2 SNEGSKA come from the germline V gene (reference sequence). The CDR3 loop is CSASVSGSAETQYF. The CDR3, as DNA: TGCAGTGCTAGTGTTAGCGGGAGTGCGGAGACCCAGTACTTC.